Listed below are T cell receptor beta chains from one sample, sequenced in a study of cytomegalovirus exposure and HLA in healthy donors. Measured with immunoSEQ multiplex PCR; TCRdb has only the in-frame clones, and not every one. The profile shows nearly 95,000 clones, 60% to 80% of them singletons. Sequenced sample: PBMCs. The receptors were sampled from a woman aged 40 to 55 in good health and CMV-seronegative. Both conserved end residues are part of each CDR3. The D gene is left open where the match is weak. Expanded clones are given a class, and other clones once, few, many or no size at all.

clone size	V gene	J gene	D gene	CDR3 DNA	CDR3 protein
-	TRBV7-3	TRBJ1-1	TRBD1	TGTGCCAGCAGCTCCCAGCAGGGGGCGTTTCTTCCAGCTTTCTTT	CASSSQQGAFLPAFF
-	TRBV7-2	TRBJ2-1	TRBD2	TGTGCCAGCAGCCTTGGGACGGGGGGTGAGCAGTTCTTC	CASSLGTGGEQFF
-	TRBV14	TRBJ1-2	TRBD1	TGTGCCAGCAGTCGGGACAGGGGATCCTATGGCTACACCTTC	CASSRDRGSYGYTF
-	TRBV10-3	TRBJ1-1	-	TGTGCCATCAGCCAGTCCTGGGCTCCGAACACTGAAGCTTTCTTT	CAISQSWAPNTEAFF
-	TRBV19	TRBJ2-1	TRBD1	TGTGCCAGTAGTATGATCGGGACAGGGGGCGGCGGGCAGTTCTTC	CASSMIGTGGGGQFF
-	TRBV5-5	TRBJ2-5	TRBD2	TGTGCCAGCAGCTTGGATCCTAGCGGGGCGCTACAAGAGACCCAGTACTTC	CASSLDPSGALQETQYF
-	TRBV29-1	TRBJ1-1	TRBD1	TGCAGCGTTGCCGCGCGACAGGGGGGGACTGAAGCTTTCTTT	CSVAARQGGTEAFF
few	TRBV6-5	TRBJ1-1	TRBD1	TGTGCCAGCAGTTACCCGAACAGGGGGCAGGCTGAAGCTTTCTTT	CASSYPNRGQAEAFF
-	TRBV28	TRBJ2-7	-	TGTGCCAGCAGTTTACGGGGAGGCAAGGGATCCTACGAGCAGTACTTC	CASSLRGGKGSYEQYF
few	TRBV18	TRBJ2-1	TRBD1	TGTGCCAGCTCATCCCGCGGGACAGGGGGCTACAATGAGCAGTTCTTC	CASSSRGTGGYNEQFF
-	TRBV30	TRBJ2-7	-	TGTGCCTGGAGTGTACTGGGGGCACGGGACGAGCAGTACTTC	CAWSVLGARDEQYF
-	TRBV4-2	TRBJ2-1	TRBD2	TGTGCCAGCAGCCAGACTAGCGGGGGCTACAATGAGCAGTTCTTC	CASSQTSGGYNEQFF
-	TRBV5-6	TRBJ2-1	TRBD2	TGTGCCAGCAGCTTGCGGCCAGCGGGGAGCTACAATGAGCAGTTCTTC	CASSLRPAGSYNEQFF
-	TRBV20-1	TRBJ1-5	-	TGCAGTGCTGTATATCAGCCCCAGCATTTT	CSAVYQPQHF
-	TRBV18	TRBJ2-5	-	TGTGCCAGCTCACCTCGAGAGGGAGGAGAGACCCAGTACTTC	CASSPREGGETQYF
-	TRBV2	TRBJ2-7	-	TGTGCCAGCAGTTTGGGGCGCGAAGACGAGCAGTACTTC	CASSLGREDEQYF
-	TRBV19	TRBJ2-3	-	TGTGCCAGTATAGGACAGCGGAGCACAGATACGCAGTATTTT	CASIGQRSTDTQYF
-	TRBV6-1	TRBJ1-3	-	TGTGCCAGCAGTGAAAGGTGGGCAAACACCATATATTTT	CASSERWANTIYF
-	TRBV18	TRBJ2-3	-	TGTGCCAGCTCAAGGGACTTGGATACGCAGTATTTT	CASSRDLDTQYF
-	TRBV6-5	TRBJ1-3	-	TGTGCCAGCAGTTACTCGGCGGGACGTTATGGAAACACCATATATTTT	CASSYSAGRYGNTIYF
-	TRBV5-6	TRBJ1-2	TRBD1	TGTGCCAGCAGCAGGACAGGGGCGGGTGGCTACACCTTC	CASSRTGAGGYTF
-	TRBV27	TRBJ1-2	-	TGTGCCAGCAGTTCACTTGACTATGGCTACACCTTC	CASSSLDYGYTF
-	TRBV15	TRBJ2-3	TRBD2	TGTGCCACCAGCAGAGTGGCCGGGGGGGGATCAGATACGCAGTATTTT	CATSRVAGGGSDTQYF
-	TRBV6-5	TRBJ1-5	TRBD1	TGTGCCAGCAGTTCGGGACAGTTAAGCAATCAGCCCCAGCATTTT	CASSSGQLSNQPQHF
-	TRBV7-6	TRBJ2-1	TRBD2	TGTGCCAGCAGCAAACCTAGGGGGACTAGCGGGGGGGGGAGCTCCTACAATGAGCAGTTCTTC	CASSKPRGTSGGGSSYNEQFF
-	TRBV6-5	TRBJ2-1	TRBD1	TGTGCCAGCAGTGGGACAGGGTCAAAGAATGAGCAGTTCTTC	CASSGTGSKNEQFF
few	TRBV6-1	TRBJ1-2	TRBD1	TGTGCCAGCAGTGAAGTAGAGGGGGCTTCTGGCTACACCTTC	CASSEVEGASGYTF
-	TRBV7-8	TRBJ1-2	-	TGTGCCAGCGGTGGACAGAACTATGGCTACACCTTC	CASGGQNYGYTF
-	TRBV19	TRBJ2-3	TRBD1	TGTGCCAGTAGTTTGGACAGGGCGAGCACAGATACGCAGTATTTT	CASSLDRASTDTQYF
-	TRBV7-7	TRBJ1-5	TRBD1	TGTGCCAGCAGCGCACGCCGGGACAGGGTCTTTGGCAATCAGCCCCAGCATTTT	CASSARRDRVFGNQPQHF
-	TRBV6-1	TRBJ1-2	TRBD1	TGTGCCAGCAAGACCGGGACAGGGTCATACTATGGCTACACCTTC	CASKTGTGSYYGYTF
-	TRBV30	TRBJ2-7	-	TGTGCCTGGAGCGCCGGACTTTCCTACGAGCAGTACTTC	CAWSAGLSYEQYF
-	TRBV2	TRBJ2-7	TRBD2	TGTGCCAGCAGTGAAAGGAGGCTAGCGGGGGGTTCCTACGAGCAGTACTTC	CASSERRLAGGSYEQYF
-	TRBV27	TRBJ1-1	TRBD1	TGTGCCAGCAGTCGGACAGGGAAGAACACTGAAGCTTTCTTT	CASSRTGKNTEAFF
-	TRBV11-2	TRBJ1-6	TRBD1	TGTGCCAGCAGCTCCGGGACAGGGGGAAATTCACCCCTCCACTTT	CASSSGTGGNSPLHF
-	TRBV2	TRBJ1-2	TRBD1	TGTGCCAGCAGTACGGACAGGGAGGACTATGGCTACACCTTC	CASSTDREDYGYTF
-	TRBV4-3	TRBJ2-3	-	TGCGCCAGCAGCCAAGAGTCTGTGGGGAGGCCTGATACGCAGTATTTT	CASSQESVGRPDTQYF
-	TRBV19	TRBJ2-2	-	TGTGCCAGTAGTATTTCAGGAATCGGGGAGCTGTTTTTT	CASSISGIGELFF
few	TRBV5-1	TRBJ1-1	-	TGCGCCAGCAGCTTGGCGGCGGGGACGGCTGAAGCTTTCTTT	CASSLAAGTAEAFF
-	TRBV5-1	TRBJ1-6	TRBD1	TGCGCCAGCAGCTCCGGGACAGGAAATTCACCCCTCCACTTT	CASSSGTGNSPLHF
once	TRBV30	TRBJ1-5	-	TGTGCCTGGACAGTTAATAGCAATCAGCCCCAGCATTTT	CAWTVNSNQPQHF
-	TRBV2	TRBJ2-7	-	TGTGCCAGCAGTGAAGCCCCTCTCTACGAGCAGTACTTC	CASSEAPLYEQYF
-	TRBV30	TRBJ1-5	-	TGTGCCTGGAGCGGGGTAAATCAGCCCCAGCATTTT	CAWSGVNQPQHF
-	TRBV2	TRBJ2-1	-	TGTGCCAGCAAGGAGAGGCGGGTCACCCCCTACAATGAGCAGTTCTTC	CASKERRVTPYNEQFF
-	TRBV5-4	TRBJ2-5	TRBD1	TGTGCCAGCAGCTTGGTTCCAGGGGGCGCCCCCCAAGAGACCCAGTACTTC	CASSLVPGGAPQETQYF
-	TRBV15	TRBJ2-3	TRBD2	TGTGCCACCAGCATGGACCGGGGGGGCCAAGATACGCAGTATTTT	CATSMDRGGQDTQYF
-	TRBV6-1	TRBJ2-2	TRBD2	TGTGCCAGCCTGGGAGGGCGTAACACCGGGGAGCTGTTTTTT	CASLGGRNTGELFF
-	TRBV28	TRBJ2-7	-	TGTGCCAGCAGCACCCCCACTGCCTACGAGCAGTACTTC	CASSTPTAYEQYF
-	TRBV30	TRBJ2-1	-	TGTGCCTGGCGACTAGGCTCCTACAATGAGCAGTTCTTC	CAWRLGSYNEQFF